Below, one T cell receptor (beta chain) is given with its context. Its cognate antigen is unknown. The data are from a study of cytomegalovirus exposure and HLA in healthy donors. Study-level findings and limits: The study recorded more than 150 TCR beta chains that were cytomegalovirus-associated. According to a later analysis, TCR clusters from the first cohort tended to co-occur in the roughly 110 validation repertoires. TCR sequences were mostly rare, though some public TCRs occurred in many donors.

This CDR3 has 15 residues. V dropped 1 base and J dropped 6; count of bases not matched to a gene: 3. CDR1 and CDR2 (germline): SGHNT, YYREEE (reference sequence). Sequenced by immunoSEQ multiplex PCR; TCRdb stores in-frame clones only, minus some. The sample has about 200,000 clones, about 82% seen once; the top ten hold about 1.5%. The chain employs TRBV5-4 and TRBJ2-3, with TRBD2 matching over 12 bases. This receptor was obtained from a woman in her late teens or twenties in good health and CMV-seronegative. Sequenced sample: PBMCs. CDR3 nucleotide sequence: TGTGCCAGCAGCTTGACTAGCGGGAGGCCGGATACGCAGTATTTT. Translated, it gives CASSLTSGRPDTQYF.